This T cell receptor beta chain was observed in a study of glioma-infiltrating T cells. Turning to the study itself: Dexamethasone exposure before glioma surgery was limited to six or fewer days. Target coverage was roughly 4.5- to 11-fold for about 940,000 blood T cells.

General observations from the study: CDR3 overlap between tissue and blood was very small.

Amplification of TCR alpha and beta CDR3 regions from RNA used iRepertoire nested multiplex PCR. One-step reverse transcription and amplification started from approximately 100-400 ng of tissue mRNA or PBMC total RNA. TCRdb ran MiXCR on the multiplex PCR reads and lists one entry per CDR3 protein. The sample gives more than 350,000 distinct CDR3 sequences, 41% of which show up once; more than 10% is in the top ten. The germline CDR1 and CDR2 sequences are SGHRS and YFSETQ. The J segment lost 6 bases and the V segment lost 5 bases, leaving 8 bases of the junction unmatched. The CDR3 has 15 amino acids. As for this clonotype: Its antigen is unidentified.

This receptor was taken from a human donor with low-grade glioma or glioblastoma, undergoing nonglioma brain surgery, or in good health (not recorded which). Sequenced input: glioma tissue, nonneoplastic brain tissue, or PBMCs (not recorded which). This chain uses TRBV5-1 with TRBJ2-1; 10 nucleotides line up with TRBD2. The CDR3 protein is CASRRTSGRSNEQFF. DNA of the CDR3: TGCGCCAGCAGGCGGACTAGCGGCAGGAGCAATGAGCAGTTCTTC.